A selection of T cell receptor beta chains follows, all from one sample in a study of tumor-infiltrating lymphocytes in primary liver carcinoma. TCRdb fed the multiplex PCR reads into MiXCR, producing one record per CDR3 protein. The sample holds roughly 120,000 distinct CDR3 sequences, 55% to 65% seen once. Specimen: liver tumor tissue from sampling region 1. The origin of the receptors is a woman in her sixties or seventies with primary liver carcinoma and hepatitis B virus infection. CDR3s include the opening cysteine and the closing phenylalanine or tryptophan.

TRBV7-9,TRBJ2-1,CASSLVTGARAYNEQFF
TRBV25-1,TRBJ2-7,CASSDPSGVLYEQYF
TRBV29-1,TRBJ2-6,CSAGTGGVTEANVLTF
TRBV11-2,TRBJ2-7,CASSKSARGTGHYEQYF
TRBV28,TRBJ1-2,CASKLEGMDGYTF
TRBV30,TRBJ2-5,CAWSLHGDQYF
TRBV11-1,TRBJ2-1,CASSPDYGKNEQFF
TRBV5-1,TRBJ2-5,CASSSGQIQETQYF
TRBV7-3,TRBJ2-3,CANSLNPLGTDTQYF
TRBV12-3/TRBV12-4,TRBJ2-6,CASSPGAGGAFPGANVLTF
TRBV4-2,TRBJ1-5,CASSLDGGAPGQPQHF
TRBV7-9,TRBJ2-2,CASRRETRGSTTGELFF
TRBV6-1,TRBJ2-7,CASSEVVEAYEHYF
TRBV28,TRBJ1-2,CASCGTNYGYTF
TRBV5-6,TRBJ1-2,CASSLAGGSRRGGYTF
TRBV4-2,TRBJ1-1,CASSQAGTGSKPEAFF
TRBV7-9,TRBJ2-7,CASSPHGSFYEQYF
TRBV11-2,TRBJ2-5,CASSLRLAEYQETQYF
TRBV7-9,TRBJ1-4,CASSLAQGTNEKLFF
TRBV5-4,TRBJ2-1,CASSGSSSYSEHFF
TRBV28,TRBJ2-5,CASSQAGGMAFQETQYF
TRBV29-1,TRBJ2-7,CSGGQGANYEQYF
TRBV6-5,TRBJ2-5,CASRWTLEGTQYF
TRBV12-3/TRBV12-4,TRBJ2-1,CASSLRVAGNSYNEQLF
TRBV6-6,TRBJ1-5,CAGRESGGNQPQHF
TRBV11-2,TRBJ2-3,CAISLTGQAITDTQYF
TRBV5-1,TRBJ1-6,CASSLGGSSSYNSHLHF
TRBV5-1,TRBJ2-5,CANSLIGLEETQYF
TRBV11-2,TRBJ2-3,CASSLGTCAVTDTQYF